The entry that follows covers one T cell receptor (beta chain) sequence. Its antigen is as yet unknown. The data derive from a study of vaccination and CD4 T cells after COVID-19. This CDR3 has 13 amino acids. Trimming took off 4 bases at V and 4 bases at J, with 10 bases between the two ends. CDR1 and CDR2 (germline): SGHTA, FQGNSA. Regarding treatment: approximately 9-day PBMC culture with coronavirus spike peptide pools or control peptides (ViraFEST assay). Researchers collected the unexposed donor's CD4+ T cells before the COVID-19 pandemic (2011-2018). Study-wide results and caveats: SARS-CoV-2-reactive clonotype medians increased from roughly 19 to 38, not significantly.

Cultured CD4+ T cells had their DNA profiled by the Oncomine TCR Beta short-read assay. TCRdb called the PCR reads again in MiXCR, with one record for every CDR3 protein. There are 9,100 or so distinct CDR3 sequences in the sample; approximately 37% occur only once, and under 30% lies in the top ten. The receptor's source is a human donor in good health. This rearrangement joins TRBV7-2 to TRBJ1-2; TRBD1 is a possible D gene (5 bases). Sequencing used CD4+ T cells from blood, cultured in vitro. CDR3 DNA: TGTGCCAGCAGCTCGCCGGGGACCTATGGCTACACCTTC. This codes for CASSSPGTYGYTF. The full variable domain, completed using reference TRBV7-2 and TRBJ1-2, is GAGVSQSPSNKVTEKGKDVELRCDPISGHTALYWYRQSLGQGLEFLIYFQGNSAPDKSGLPSDRFSAERTGGSVSTLTIQRTQQEDSAVYLCASSSPGTYGYTFGSGTRLTVV.